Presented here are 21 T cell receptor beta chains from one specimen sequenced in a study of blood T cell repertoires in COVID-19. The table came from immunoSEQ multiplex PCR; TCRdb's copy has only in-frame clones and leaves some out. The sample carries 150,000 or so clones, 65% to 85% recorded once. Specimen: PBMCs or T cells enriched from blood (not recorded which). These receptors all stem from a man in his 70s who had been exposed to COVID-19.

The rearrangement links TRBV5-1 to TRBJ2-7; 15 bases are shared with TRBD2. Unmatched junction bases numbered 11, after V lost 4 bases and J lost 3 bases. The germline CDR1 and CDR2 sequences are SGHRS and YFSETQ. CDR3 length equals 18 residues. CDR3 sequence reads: CASSPMGLAGGFDYEQYF. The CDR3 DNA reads TGCGCCAGCAGCCCGATGGGACTAGCGGGAGGTTTCGACTACGAGCAGTACTTC.

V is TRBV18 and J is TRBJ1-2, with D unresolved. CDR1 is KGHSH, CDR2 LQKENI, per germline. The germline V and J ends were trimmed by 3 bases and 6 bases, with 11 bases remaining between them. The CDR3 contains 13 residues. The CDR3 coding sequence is TGTGCCAGCTCACCGGCGGAGGGTAATGGCTACACCTTC. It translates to CASSPAEGNGYTF.

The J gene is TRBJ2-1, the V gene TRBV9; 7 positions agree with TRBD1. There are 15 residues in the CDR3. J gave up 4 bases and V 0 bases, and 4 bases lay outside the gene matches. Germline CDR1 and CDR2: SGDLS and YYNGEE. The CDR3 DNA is TGTGCCAGCAGCGTAGCGAGACAGGGATACAATGAGCAGTTCTTC. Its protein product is CASSVARQGYNEQFF.

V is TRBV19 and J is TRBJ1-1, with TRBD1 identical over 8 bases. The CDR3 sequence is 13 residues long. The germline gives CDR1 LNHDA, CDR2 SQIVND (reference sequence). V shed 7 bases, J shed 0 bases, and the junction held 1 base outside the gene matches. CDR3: CASKDRVNTEAFF. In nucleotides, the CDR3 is TGTGCCAGTAAGGACAGGGTGAACACTGAAGCTTTCTTT.

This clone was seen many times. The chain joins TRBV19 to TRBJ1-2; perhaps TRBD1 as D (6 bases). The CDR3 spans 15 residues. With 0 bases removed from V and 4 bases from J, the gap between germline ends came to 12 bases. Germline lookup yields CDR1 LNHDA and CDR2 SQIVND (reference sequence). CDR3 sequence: CASSIDRGDTYGYTF. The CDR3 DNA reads TGTGCCAGTAGTATAGATCGGGGGGACACCTATGGCTACACCTTC.

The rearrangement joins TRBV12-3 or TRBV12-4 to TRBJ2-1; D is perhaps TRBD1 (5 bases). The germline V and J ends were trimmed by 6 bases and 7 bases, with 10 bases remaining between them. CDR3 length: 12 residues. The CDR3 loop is CASRYQGNEQFF. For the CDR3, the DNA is TGTGCCAGCAGGTACCAGGGTAATGAGCAGTTCTTC.

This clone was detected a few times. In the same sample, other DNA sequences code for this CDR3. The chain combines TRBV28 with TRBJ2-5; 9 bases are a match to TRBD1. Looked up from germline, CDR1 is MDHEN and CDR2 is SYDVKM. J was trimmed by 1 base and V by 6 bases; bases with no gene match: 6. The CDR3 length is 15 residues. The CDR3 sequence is CASSLTGGGQETQYF. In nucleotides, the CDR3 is TGTGCCAGCAGCCTCACAGGGGGCGGCCAAGAGACCCAGTACTTC.

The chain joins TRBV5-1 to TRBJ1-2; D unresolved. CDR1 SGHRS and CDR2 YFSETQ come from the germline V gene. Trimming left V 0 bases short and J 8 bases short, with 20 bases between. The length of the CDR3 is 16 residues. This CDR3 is CASSLGFAGLGEGYTF. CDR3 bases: TGCGCCAGCAGCTTGGGCTTTGCGGGTTTAGGAGAGGGCTACACCTTC.

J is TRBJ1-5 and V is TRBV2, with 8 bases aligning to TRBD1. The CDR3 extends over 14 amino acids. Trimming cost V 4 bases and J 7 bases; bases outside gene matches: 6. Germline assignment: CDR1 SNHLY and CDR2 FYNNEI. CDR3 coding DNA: TGTGCCAGCAGTGCCTCAGGGGGCTACCAGCCCCAGCATTTT. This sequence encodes CASSASGGYQPQHF.

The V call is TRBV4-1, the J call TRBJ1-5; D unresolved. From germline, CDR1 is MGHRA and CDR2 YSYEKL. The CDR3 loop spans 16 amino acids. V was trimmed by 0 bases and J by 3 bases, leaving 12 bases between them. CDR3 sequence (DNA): TGCGCCAGCAGCCAAGAACATCGGAGAACCAATCAGCCCCAGCATTTT. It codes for CASSQEHRRTNQPQHF.

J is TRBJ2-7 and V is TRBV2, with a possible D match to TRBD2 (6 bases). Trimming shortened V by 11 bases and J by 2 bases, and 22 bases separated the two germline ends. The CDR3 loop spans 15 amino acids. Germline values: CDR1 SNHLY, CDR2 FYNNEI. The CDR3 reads CAVKRRAGFTYEQYF. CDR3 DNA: TGTGCCGTAAAACGGAGAGCGGGTTTCACCTACGAGCAGTACTTC. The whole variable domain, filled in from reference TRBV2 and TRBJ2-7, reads EPEVTQTPSHQVTQMGQEVILRCVPISNHLYFYWYRQILGQKVEFLVSFYNNEISEKSEIFDDQFSVERPDGSNFTLKIRSTKLEDSAMYFCAVKRRAGFTYEQYFGPGTRLTVT.

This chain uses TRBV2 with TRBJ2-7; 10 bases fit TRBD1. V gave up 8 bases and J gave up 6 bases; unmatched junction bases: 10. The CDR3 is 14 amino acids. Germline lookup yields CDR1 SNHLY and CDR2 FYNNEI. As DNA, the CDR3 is TGTGCCAGCGATAAGGGACAGGGGCCCGCCGAGCAGTACTTC. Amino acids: CASDKGQGPAEQYF. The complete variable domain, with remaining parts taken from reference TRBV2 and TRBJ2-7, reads EPEVTQTPSHQVTQMGQEVILRCVPISNHLYFYWYRQILGQKVEFLVSFYNNEISEKSEIFDDQFSVERPDGSNFTLKIRSTKLEDSAMYFCASDKGQGPAEQYFGPGTRLTVT.

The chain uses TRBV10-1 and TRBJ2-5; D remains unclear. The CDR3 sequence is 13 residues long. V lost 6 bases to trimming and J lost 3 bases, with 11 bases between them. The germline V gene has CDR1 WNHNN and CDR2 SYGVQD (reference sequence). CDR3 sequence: CASRSFNEETQYF. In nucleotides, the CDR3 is TGCGCCAGCAGGAGTTTCAATGAAGAGACCCAGTACTTC.

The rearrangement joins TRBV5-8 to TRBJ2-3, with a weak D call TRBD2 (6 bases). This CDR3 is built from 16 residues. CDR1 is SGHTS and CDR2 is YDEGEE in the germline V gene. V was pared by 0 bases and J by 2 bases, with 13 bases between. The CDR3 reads CASSLVGSGPTDTQYF. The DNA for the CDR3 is TGTGCCAGCAGCTTGGTCGGGAGCGGACCCACAGATACGCAGTATTTT.

CDR3 in amino acids: CASSPGGAAGTEAFF. The CDR3 nucleotides are TGTGCCAGCAGCCCGGGGGGGGCTGCGGGGACTGAAGCTTTCTTT. J is TRBJ1-1 and V is TRBV5-4, with D possibly TRBD1 on 6 matching bases. From germline, CDR1 is SGHNT and CDR2 YYREEE (reference sequence). The CDR3 runs to 15 residues. V lost 4 bases to trimming and J lost 5 bases, with 18 bases between them.

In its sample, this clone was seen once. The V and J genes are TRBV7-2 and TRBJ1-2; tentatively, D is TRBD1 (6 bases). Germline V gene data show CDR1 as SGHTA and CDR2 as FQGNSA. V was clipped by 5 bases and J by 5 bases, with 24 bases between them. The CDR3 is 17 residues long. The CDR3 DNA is TGTGCCAGCAGCGCCTCCGGGACACTCTACGGGGGGTATGGCTACACCTTC. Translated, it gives CASSASGTLYGGYGYTF.

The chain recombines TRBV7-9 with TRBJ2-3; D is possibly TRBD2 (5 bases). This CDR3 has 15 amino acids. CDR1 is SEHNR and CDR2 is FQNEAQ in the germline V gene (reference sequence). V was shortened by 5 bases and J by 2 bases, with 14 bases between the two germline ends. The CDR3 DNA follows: TGTGCCAGCAGCCCGAGGTCGGGGATCACAGATACGCAGTATTTT. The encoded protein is CASSPRSGITDTQYF. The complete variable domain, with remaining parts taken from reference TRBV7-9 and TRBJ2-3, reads DTGVSQNPRHKITKRGQNVTFRCDPISEHNRLYWYRQTLGQGPEFLTYFQNEAQLEKSRLLSDRFSAERPKGSFSTLEIQRTEQGDSAMYLCASSPRSGITDTQYFGPGTRLTVL.

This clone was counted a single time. The CDR3 reads CASSYSSYQPQHF. The DNA of the CDR3 is TGTGCCAGCAGTTACTCATCGTATCAGCCCCAGCATTTT. The chain couples TRBV6-2 or TRBV6-3 to TRBJ1-5; D not resolved. This CDR3 spans 13 amino acids. CDR1 and CDR2 from the germline V gene are MNHEY and SVGEGT. Trimming left V 0 bases short and J 5 bases short, with 5 bases between.

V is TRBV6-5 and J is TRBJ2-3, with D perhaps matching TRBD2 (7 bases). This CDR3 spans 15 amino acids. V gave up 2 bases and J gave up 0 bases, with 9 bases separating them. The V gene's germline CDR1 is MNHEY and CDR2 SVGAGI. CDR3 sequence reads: CASSYAGASTDTQYF. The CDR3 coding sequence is TGTGCCAGCAGTTACGCGGGGGCTAGCACAGATACGCAGTATTTT.

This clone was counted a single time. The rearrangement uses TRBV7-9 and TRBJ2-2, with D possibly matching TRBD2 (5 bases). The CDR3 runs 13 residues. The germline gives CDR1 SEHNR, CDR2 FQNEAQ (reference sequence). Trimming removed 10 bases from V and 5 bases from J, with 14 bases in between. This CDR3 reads CATQRSGTGELFF. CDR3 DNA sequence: TGTGCCACCCAAAGATCGGGAACCGGGGAGCTGTTTTTT.

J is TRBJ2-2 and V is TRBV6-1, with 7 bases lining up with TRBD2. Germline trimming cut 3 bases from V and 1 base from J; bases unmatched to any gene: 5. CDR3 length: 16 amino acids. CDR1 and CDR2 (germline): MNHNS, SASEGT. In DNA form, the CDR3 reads TGTGCCAGCAGTGAGGTCCTAGCGGTGAACACCGGGGAGCTGTTTTTT. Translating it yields CASSEVLAVNTGELFF.